The source of this TCR beta chain is a study of a mutant IDH1 vaccine in newly diagnosed glioma. For the study at large: Vaccination started 4-6 weeks after radiotherapy alone, or with temozolomide cycles. The earlier regimen, radiotherapy, temozolomide, or both, was most often both.

Study-wide points: Apparently unrelated to pseudoprogression were changes in the top peripheral T cell clonotypes.

Notes on this clone: Its antigen is unidentified.

The table came from immunoSEQ multiplex PCR; TCRdb's copy has only in-frame clones and leaves some out. The table lists around 78,000 clones, 91% of them singletons. Time point denoted: week 5, during vaccination. Doses comprised 300 ug of mutant IDH1 20-mer peptide each, plus topical imiquimod. V lost 6 bases and J 2 bases, leaving 11 bases between the germline ends. CDR1 and CDR2 (germline): MDHEN, SYDVKM. CDR3 size: 13 residues. The receptor was derived from a woman aged 45-60 years with glioma. This chain uses TRBV28 with TRBJ2-7; no clear D. This specimen was PBMCs, taken from a glioma patient whose treatment included an IDH1 peptide vaccine. CDR3 coding DNA: TGTGCCAGCAGAACCTCATGGCCCTACGAGCAGTACTTC. Its translation is CASRTSWPYEQYF.